What follows is one T cell receptor beta chain and its context. The antigen is unknown. These data are taken from a study of cytomegalovirus exposure and HLA in healthy donors. Study-wide context: One earlier analysis, a look at about 179 million T cells, found almost 120 million unique TCR beta sequences.

The study's findings and limits: A link between a missense DCLRE1C variant and TCR beta V- and J-gene trimming emerged from a later analysis. Among the most significant clusters, several appeared linked to common viral pathogens in a later analysis.

The PCR made use of 60 Vbeta and 13 Jbeta primers. Some clones are missing from TCRdb's copy, which holds only in-frame ones; the method was immunoSEQ multiplex PCR. The data hold roughly 240,000 clones, with roughly 84% observed a single time. The sequencing input was PBMCs. The source is a girl aged 2 to 10 in good health and CMV-seronegative.

The CDR3 DNA is TGTGCCAGCAGTTACTCCGGGACTAGCGGTAATGAGCAGTTCTTC. Encoded protein: CASSYSGTSGNEQFF. The chain links TRBV6-5 to TRBJ2-1, with 11 bases fitting TRBD2. CDR3 length: 15 residues. J lost 7 bases, V lost 0 bases, and 2 bases had no gene match. The V gene's germline CDR1 is MNHEY and CDR2 SVGAGI.